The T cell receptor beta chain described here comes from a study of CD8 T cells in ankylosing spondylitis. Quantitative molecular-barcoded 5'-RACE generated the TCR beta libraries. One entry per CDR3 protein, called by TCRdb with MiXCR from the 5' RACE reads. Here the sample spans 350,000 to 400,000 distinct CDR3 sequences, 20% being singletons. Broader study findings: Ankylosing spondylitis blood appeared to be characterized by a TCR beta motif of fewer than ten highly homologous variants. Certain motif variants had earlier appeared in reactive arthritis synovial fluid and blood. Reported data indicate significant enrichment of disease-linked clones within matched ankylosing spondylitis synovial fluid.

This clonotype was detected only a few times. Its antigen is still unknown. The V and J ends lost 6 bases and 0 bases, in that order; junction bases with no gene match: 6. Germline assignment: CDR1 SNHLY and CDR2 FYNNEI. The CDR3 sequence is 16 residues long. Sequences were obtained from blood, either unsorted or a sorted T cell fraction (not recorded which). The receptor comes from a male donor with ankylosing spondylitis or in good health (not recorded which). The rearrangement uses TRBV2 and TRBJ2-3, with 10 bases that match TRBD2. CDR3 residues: CASSDKLAGSTDTQYF. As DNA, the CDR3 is TGTGCCAGCAGCGACAAACTAGCGGGGAGCACAGATACGCAGTATTTT. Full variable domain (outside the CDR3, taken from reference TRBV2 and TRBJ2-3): EPEVTQTPSHQVTQMGQEVILRCVPISNHLYFYWYRQILGQKVEFLVSFYNNEISEKSEIFDDQFSVERPDGSNFTLKIRSTKLEDSAMYFCASSDKLAGSTDTQYFGPGTRLTVL.